The clone carrying this T cell receptor (beta chain) showed up just once. The CDR3 consists of 13 residues. With 3 bases removed from V and 4 bases from J, the gap between germline ends came to 10 bases. CDR1 is LNHNV, CDR2 YYDKDF, per germline (reference sequence). The sample belongs to a study of T cell responses to AZD1222 COVID-19 vaccine. Sequenced by immunoSEQ multiplex PCR; TCRdb stores in-frame clones only, minus some. The sample has about 100,000 clones; about 87% are singletons. The sequenced sample was peripheral blood, obtained on day 0 of AZD1222 vaccination. The TCR was taken from an adult in good health. This chain joins TRBV15 and TRBJ2-7; D remains ambiguous. The CDR3 nucleotides are TGTGCCACCAGCAGTAACGGTGGATACGAGCAGTACTTC. As protein: CATSSNGGYEQYF.